This entry features one TCR beta chain sequence. The CDR3 is cut off 3 residues early in the read; its end comes from the germline J gene. The data belong to a study of Tregs in tolerant kidney transplant recipients. In germline, CDR1 is SGHRS, CDR2 YFSETQ. This CDR3 has 15 residues. V shed 1 base and J shed 0 bases, with 8 bases lying between them. The data were produced by immunoSEQ multiplex PCR, yet TCRdb's version contains in-frame clones alone and is incomplete. This sample contains tens of thousands of clones. The gene calls are TRBV5-1 and TRBJ1-5; possibly TRBD1 for D (5 bases). The sequence was obtained from a human donor who received a combined kidney and bone marrow transplant. The source was CD4+ T cells from blood, collected before the transplant. The sequenced CDR3 bases are TGCGCCAGCAGCTTGTGGGGGGATAGCAATCAGCCC. It specifies CASSLWGDSNQP. The full CDR3 protein reads CASSLWGDSNQPQHF.